These T cell receptor beta chains were read from a single sample in a study of T-cell reconstitution after alpha-beta-depleted transplantation in children. TCRdb reprocessed the PCR reads via MiXCR and lists one record per CDR3 protein. The sample consists of 450,000 to 550,000 distinct CDR3 sequences, roughly 10% of them appearing once. The source was PBMCs, mostly from graft donor cells, collected 180 days after TCRalphabeta/CD19-depleted stem cell transplant. These TCRs come from a female patient aged 2-15 years who had a stem cell transplant for aplastic anemia, so the T cells may come from the graft donor. The CDR3 runs from the conserved cysteine through the conserved F or W. The order of the fields is J gene, D gene, clone size, V gene, CDR3 DNA, CDR3 protein. The D gene is left open where the match is weak. Only part of the rows carry a size: once, few, many, or a class if the clone is expanded.

>TRBJ1-4|TRBD1|many|TRBV20-1
TGCAGTGCTAGGGGACAGGGTGTGGGTCCTAATGAAAAACTGTTTTTT
CSARGQGVGPNEKLFF
>TRBJ2-3|TRBD2|few|TRBV6-5
TGTGCCAGCAGTTACTCGAGGCTAGCGGGGTTGCCAGATACGCAGTATTTT
CASSYSRLAGLPDTQYF
>TRBJ2-3|NA|NA|TRBV11-2
TGTGCCAGCAGCTCGCGTAGAGAGGGCCGCGATACGCAGTATTTT
CASSSRREGRDTQYF
>TRBJ1-1|NA|NA|TRBV29-1
TGCAGCGTTGAGGTCAGGGGTTCGGACACTGAAGCTTTCTTT
CSVEVRGSDTEAFF
>TRBJ1-1|NA|NA|TRBV3-1
TGTGCCAGCAGCCAAGTAGAGGGAAGGACTGAAGCTTTCTTT
CASSQVEGRTEAFF
>TRBJ2-3|TRBD1|few|TRBV11-2
TGTGCCAGCAGCCTCGAGCCGACAGGGGGGGCAGATACGCAGTATTTT
CASSLEPTGGADTQYF
>TRBJ1-5|TRBD1|NA|TRBV28
TGTGCCAGCAGCTTCGACAGGGGTATTCAGCCCCAGCATTTT
CASSFDRGIQPQHF
>TRBJ2-7|NA|few|TRBV28
TGTGCCAGCCGATATAACGGCCTTTACGAGCAGTACTTC
CASRYNGLYEQYF
>TRBJ1-2|NA|few|TRBV4-3
TGCGCCAGCAGCCAAGGGCCATCCTGGTATGGCTACACCTTC
CASSQGPSWYGYTF
>TRBJ1-5|NA|NA|TRBV12-3/TRBV12-4
TGTGCCGTCTCACAGACCAGCAATCAGCCCCAGCATTTT
CAVSQTSNQPQHF
>TRBJ2-3|NA|few|TRBV30
TGTGCCTGGAGTGTTCTGGCAGATACGCAGTATTTT
CAWSVLADTQYF
>TRBJ1-2|TRBD1|NA|TRBV10-3
TGTGCCATCAGTGGGGACAGGGGCTACACCTTC
CAISGDRGYTF
>TRBJ2-7|TRBD2|NA|TRBV5-6
TGTGCCAGCAGCACCCTAGCGGGAGCTTCCTACGAGCAGTACTTC
CASSTLAGASYEQYF
>TRBJ2-1|TRBD2|NA|TRBV25-1
TGTGCCAGCAGTGAGGTTGGCGGGAGGGGATACAATGAGCAGTTCTTC
CASSEVGGRGYNEQFF
>TRBJ2-3|NA|NA|TRBV3-1
TGTGCCAGCAGCCTCCCGGGACGGTCAGATACGCAGTATTTT
CASSLPGRSDTQYF
>TRBJ1-1|NA|many|TRBV29-1
TGCAGCGTCCCCAGACAAGCGAACACTGAAGCTTTCTTT
CSVPRQANTEAFF
>TRBJ2-2|NA|many|TRBV6-1
TGTGCCACCGGGAAGCGTCAGGGAGACGCGAACACCGGGGAGCTGTTTTTT
CATGKRQGDANTGELFF
>TRBJ2-7|NA|few|TRBV27
TGTGCCAGCAGTTTACTGGGGGTGGAGGGCACCTACGAGCAGTACTTC
CASSLLGVEGTYEQYF
>TRBJ2-7|TRBD1|NA|TRBV28
TGTGCCAGCAGGAGGACAGGGGGCCCCTACGAGCAGTACTTC
CASRRTGGPYEQYF
>TRBJ2-1|TRBD2|few|TRBV3-1
TGTGCCAGCAGCCGCCAAGCGGGACGCTCCTACAATGAGCAGTTCTTC
CASSRQAGRSYNEQFF
>TRBJ2-1|TRBD2|NA|TRBV5-1
TGCGCCAGCAGCTTAGGACTAGCACGGGATGAGCAGTTCTTC
CASSLGLARDEQFF
>TRBJ2-1|TRBD2|NA|TRBV4-3
TGCGCCAGCAGCCAAGCTGAGATCGGAACTAGCGCCTACAATGAGCAGTTCTTC
CASSQAEIGTSAYNEQFF
>TRBJ1-3|TRBD1|few|TRBV28
TGTGCCAGCAACCCGGACAGGGACTCTGGAAACACCATATATTTT
CASNPDRDSGNTIYF
>TRBJ2-5|NA|NA|TRBV7-2
TGTGCCAGCAGCTTAGCGGTTCAACGGGGAGAGACCCAGTACTTC
CASSLAVQRGETQYF
>TRBJ2-1|NA|NA|TRBV4-3
TGCGCCAGCAGCCAAGATTTAGGTCATGAGCAGTTCTTC
CASSQDLGHEQFF
>TRBJ1-1|NA|many|TRBV29-1
TGCAGCGTTGCCGACGGGGCGAGCACTGAAGCTTTCTTT
CSVADGASTEAFF
>TRBJ2-1|TRBD2|many|TRBV4-3
TGCGCCAGCAGCCTGACTAGCGACGATGAGCAGTTCTTC
CASSLTSDDEQFF
>TRBJ2-1|NA|NA|TRBV7-2
TGTGCCAGCAGGCCCCAGGGGTATGAGCAGTTCTTC
CASRPQGYEQFF
>TRBJ2-1|TRBD2|NA|TRBV7-9
TGTGCCAGCAGCACATGGACTAGCGGGGAATACAATGAGCAGTTCTTC
CASSTWTSGEYNEQFF
>TRBJ1-1|NA|few|TRBV4-3
TGCGCCAGCAGCCAAGTACACGGGAACACTGAAGCTTTCTTT
CASSQVHGNTEAFF
>TRBJ2-7|NA|many|TRBV7-9
TGTGCCAGCAGCTTATTCGGGACCGCGACCTACGAGCAGTACTTC
CASSLFGTATYEQYF
>TRBJ2-5|TRBD1|NA|TRBV6-5
TGTGCCAGCAGTTCGAGACAGGGTTGGGAGACCCAGTACTTC
CASSSRQGWETQYF
>TRBJ2-5|TRBD1|NA|TRBV5-1
TGCGCCAGCAGCGAATACAGGGGAGCTCTGAAGACCCAGTACTTC
CASSEYRGALKTQYF
>TRBJ2-1|NA|NA|TRBV18
TGTGCCAGCTCGCCCAGAAGAAGGACATCAAATGAGCAGTTCTTC
CASSPRRRTSNEQFF
>TRBJ2-3|NA|NA|TRBV2
TGTGCCAGCAGCCCCCGAGTATCAGATACGCAGTATTTT
CASSPRVSDTQYF
>TRBJ1-1|NA|few|TRBV5-1
TGCGCCAGCAGCCCCTGGGGCGACACTGAAGCTTTCTTT
CASSPWGDTEAFF
>TRBJ1-1|NA|NA|TRBV20-1
TGCAGTGCTAGAAGGGGCACAGCTTTCTTT
CSARRGTAFF
>TRBJ2-3|TRBD2|NA|TRBV5-1
TGCGCCAGCAGCTTGGTAGGCGCGGGAGGTGGTACGCAGTATTTT
CASSLVGAGGGTQYF
>TRBJ2-1|NA|NA|TRBV5-1
TGCGCCAGCAGTAATATGGGAGCAGTACTCAATGAGCAGTTCTTC
CASSNMGAVLNEQFF
>TRBJ2-3|TRBD1|NA|TRBV29-1
TGCAGCGCCGGACAGGGGGCGGGCGCAGATACGCAGTATTTT
CSAGQGAGADTQYF
>TRBJ2-7|NA|NA|TRBV20-1
TGCAGTGCTAGCCTACAGTCCCACGAGCAGTACTTC
CSASLQSHEQYF
>TRBJ2-4|TRBD2|NA|TRBV7-2
TGTGCCAGCAGCTTAGCGGGAGGGCCGAGGGCGGCGAACATTCAGTACTTC
CASSLAGGPRAANIQYF
>TRBJ2-7|NA|few|TRBV15
TGTGCCACCAGCAGAGATGTGGCAGGCAACGAGCAGTACTTC
CATSRDVAGNEQYF
>TRBJ1-5|NA|few|TRBV12-3/TRBV12-4
TGTGCCAGCAGTCTTGGGGCGGCTCCTAAGCCACAGCATTTT
CASSLGAAPKPQHF
>TRBJ1-1|TRBD1|NA|TRBV6-1
TGTGCCAGCAGTAAGACAGGGGAGAACACTGAAGCTTTCTTT
CASSKTGENTEAFF
>TRBJ2-7|TRBD2|few|TRBV11-1
TGTGCCAGTGAAGGGAGGGATTCCTACGAGCAGTACTTC
CASEGRDSYEQYF
>TRBJ1-2|NA|NA|TRBV5-4
TGTGCCAGCAGCAGACTTACAGGGACCCCTTTCTATGGCTACACCTTC
CASSRLTGTPFYGYTF
>TRBJ2-5|TRBD2|few|TRBV27
TGTGCCAGCAGTCGCGGGACTAGCGGGAGTAGAGAGACCCAGTACTTC
CASSRGTSGSRETQYF